The clone carrying this T cell receptor (beta chain) was seen a handful of times. Using immunoSEQ multiplex PCR, the repertoire was profiled, and TCRdb retains in-frame clones only, with some absent. The sample includes about 300,000 clones, roughly 86% of them seen just once. This CDR3 spans 14 amino acids. V lost 5 bases, J lost 2 bases, and 6 bases stayed unmatched. Germline loops: CDR1 SGHRS, CDR2 YFSETQ. These data belong to a study of blood T cell repertoires in COVID-19. Sequenced: PBMCs or T cells enriched from blood (not recorded which). This TCR was sampled from a woman in her 50s who had been exposed to COVID-19. The genes are TRBV5-1 and TRBJ2-7, with TRBD1 matching over 8 bases. The CDR3 nucleotides are TGCGCCAGCAGGCCCAGGACAGGGACCTACGAGCAGTACTTC. It specifies CASRPRTGTYEQYF.